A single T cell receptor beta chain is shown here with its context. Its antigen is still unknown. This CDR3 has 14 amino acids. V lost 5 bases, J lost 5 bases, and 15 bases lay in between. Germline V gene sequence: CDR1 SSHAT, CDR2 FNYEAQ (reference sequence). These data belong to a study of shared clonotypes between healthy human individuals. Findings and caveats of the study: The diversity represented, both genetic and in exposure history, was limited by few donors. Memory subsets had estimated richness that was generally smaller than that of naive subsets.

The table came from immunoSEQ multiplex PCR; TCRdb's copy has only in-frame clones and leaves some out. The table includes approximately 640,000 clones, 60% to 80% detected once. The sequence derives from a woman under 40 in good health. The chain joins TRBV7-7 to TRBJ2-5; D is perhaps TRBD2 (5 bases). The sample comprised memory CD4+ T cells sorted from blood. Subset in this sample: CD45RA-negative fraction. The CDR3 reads CASSASGRGETQYF. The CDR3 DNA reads TGTGCCAGCAGCGCCTCGGGGAGAGGGGAGACCCAGTACTTC.